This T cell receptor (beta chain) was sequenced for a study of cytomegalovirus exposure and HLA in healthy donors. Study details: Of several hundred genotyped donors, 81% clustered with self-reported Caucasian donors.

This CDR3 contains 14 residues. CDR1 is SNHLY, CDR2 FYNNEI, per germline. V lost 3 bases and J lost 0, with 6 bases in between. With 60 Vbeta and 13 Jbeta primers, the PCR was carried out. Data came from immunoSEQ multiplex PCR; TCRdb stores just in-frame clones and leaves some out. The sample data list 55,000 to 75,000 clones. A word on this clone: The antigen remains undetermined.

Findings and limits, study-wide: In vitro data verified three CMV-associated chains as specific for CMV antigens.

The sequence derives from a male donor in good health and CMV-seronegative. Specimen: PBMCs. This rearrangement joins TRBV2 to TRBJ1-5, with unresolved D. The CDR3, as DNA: TGTGCCAGCAGTGAGGGAGTTAGCAATCAGCCCCAGCATTTT. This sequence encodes CASSEGVSNQPQHF. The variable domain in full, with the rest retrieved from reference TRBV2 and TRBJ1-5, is EPEVTQTPSHQVTQMGQEVILRCVPISNHLYFYWYRQILGQKVEFLVSFYNNEISEKSEIFDDQFSVERPDGSNFTLKIRSTKLEDSAMYFCASSEGVSNQPQHFGDGTRLSIL.